The 13 T cell receptor beta chains reported below all come from one sample, sequenced in a study of T cells in Graves' hyperthyroidism and ophthalmopathy. Amplification yielded TCR beta CDR3 regions, with RNA transcripts as the source. The TCR CDR3 first-round RT-PCR relied on the HTBI primer set. TCRdb reprocessed the multiplex PCR reads with MiXCR, giving one entry per CDR3 protein. The data show 250,000 to 300,000 distinct CDR3 sequences, over 15% seen once. Sequenced material: blood. Receptor source: a woman aged 55-69 years with Graves' ophthalmopathy.

Ten or more counts support this clonotype. The V gene is TRBV7-2, the J gene TRBJ2-7; perhaps TRBD2 as D (6 bases). The CDR3 extends over 15 amino acids. Trimming pared 4 bases from V and 3 bases from J, leaving 16 bases between. Germline CDR1 reads SGHTA; CDR2 reads FQGNSA. The CDR3 DNA is TGTGCCAGCAGCTCCTCTGGAGGGATCTTCTACGAGCAGTACTTC. Protein sequence: CASSSSGGIFYEQYF. Full variable domain (outside the CDR3, taken from reference TRBV7-2 and TRBJ2-7): GAGVSQSPSNKVTEKGKDVELRCDPISGHTALYWYRQSLGQGLEFLIYFQGNSAPDKSGLPSDRFSAERTGGSVSTLTIQRTQQEDSAVYLCASSSSGGIFYEQYFGPGTRLTVT.

This clonotype was recorded many times. This chain links TRBV7-3 with TRBJ2-3, with TRBD1 identical over 7 bases. Per germline, CDR1 SGHTA and CDR2 FQGTGA. With V trimmed by 5 bases and J by 7 bases, 21 bases remained unmatched. This CDR3 comprises 18 residues. CDR3 sequence (DNA): TGTGCCAGCAGCCCTAACCCACCTCCGACAGGGACCGGGCATACGCAGTATTTT. This translates into CASSPNPPPTGTGHTQYF. The complete variable domain, with remaining parts taken from reference TRBV7-3 and TRBJ2-3, reads GAGVSQTPSNKVTEKGKYVELRCDPISGHTALYWYRQSLGQGPEFLIYFQGTGAADDSGLPNDRFFAVRPEGSVSTLKIQRTERGDSAVYLCASSPNPPPTGTGHTQYFGPGTRLTVL.

This clonotype has just a few counts. The CDR3 sequence is CASSAQRPHSGNTIYF. CDR3 bases: TGTGCCAGCAGTGCTCAGAGACCACACTCTGGAAACACCATATATTTT. V usage is TRBV25-1 and J usage is TRBJ1-3; unclear D gene. Trimming shortened V by 4 bases and J by 0 bases, and 13 bases separated the two germline ends. Germline CDR1 reads MGHDK; CDR2 reads SYGVNS. This CDR3 has 16 amino acids.

This clonotype appeared a few times. Germline is not matched at one junction end, which may reflect a read error. The genes are TRBV5-1 and TRBJ1-2, with D hard to call. The CDR3 loop spans 14 amino acids. The germline V gene encodes CDR1 SGHRS and CDR2 YFSETQ. The CDR3 here is CVSSLGLSIYGYTF. The CDR3 region has the DNA TGCGTCAGCAGTCTAGGACTGTCGATCTATGGCTACACCTTC.

This clonotype was seen more than once but under ten times. This sequence joins TRBV20-1 and TRBJ1-6; D is undetermined. The CDR3 has 14 amino acids. Trimming removed 6 bases at V and 1 base at J, with 10 bases between. Germline V gene data show CDR1 as DFQATT and CDR2 as SNEGSKA (reference sequence). CDR3 in DNA: TGCAGTGCCAAGGGAGGATCCTATAATTCACCCCTCCACTTT. This gives the protein CSAKGGSYNSPLHF.

The chain combines TRBV13 with TRBJ2-3; the D call may be TRBD1 or TRBD2 (6 bases each). Germline CDR1 is PRHDT and CDR2 is FYEKMQ (reference sequence). With 3 bases removed from V and 3 bases from J, the gap between germline ends came to 19 bases. The CDR3 runs 17 residues. Here the CDR3 DNA reads TGTGCCAGCAGCTTCATTAAGGGGGGTATTTGGACAGATACGCAGTATTTT. As protein: CASSFIKGGIWTDTQYF.

This clonotype was seen more than once but under ten times. The chain has TRBV5-1 and TRBJ1-2; the D is unclear. CDR3 length: 14 residues. Germline loops: CDR1 SGHRS, CDR2 YFSETQ. With 2 bases removed from V and 2 bases from J, the gap between germline ends came to 10 bases. The DNA for the CDR3 is TGCGCCAGCAGCTTCAGTCCAGACAACTATGGCTACACCTTC. It is translated as CASSFSPDNYGYTF.

In this sample, this clonotype turned up many times. The gene calls are TRBV11-3 and TRBJ2-5; no definite D call. The CDR3 length is 13 residues. The germline V and J ends were trimmed by 1 base and 2 bases, with 5 bases remaining between them. CDR1 and CDR2 from the germline V gene are SGHNT and YENEEA. The CDR3 nucleotides are TGTGCCAGCAGCTTAGGGCGGCAAGAGACCCAGTACTTC. It specifies CASSLGRQETQYF.

This clonotype was found many times. The chain employs TRBV15 and TRBJ2-7; D is uncertain. With 5 bases removed from V and 0 bases from J, the gap between germline ends came to 11 bases. The germline gives CDR1 LNHNV, CDR2 YYDKDF (reference sequence). The CDR3 loop spans 14 amino acids. The CDR3 protein is CATSPNWDSYEQYF. As DNA, the CDR3 is TGTGCCACCAGCCCTAACTGGGACTCCTACGAGCAGTACTTC.

This clonotype was seen only a few times. The V call is TRBV6-2 or TRBV6-3, the J call TRBJ1-5; no clear D. Germline V gives CDR1 MNHEY, CDR2 SVGEGT. Trimming removed 0 bases at V and 0 bases at J, with 9 bases between. This CDR3 comprises 16 residues. The CDR3, as DNA: TGTGCCAGCAGTTACTCCGCAGATTATAGCAATCAGCCCCAGCATTTT. Translation gives CASSYSADYSNQPQHF.

The table lists this clonotype with a few counts. This chain connects TRBV10-1 to TRBJ1-1; a possible D gene is TRBD1 (6 bases). This CDR3 contains 13 residues. Germline V lookup: CDR1 WNHNN, CDR2 SYGVQD (reference sequence). V lost 3 bases and J 7 bases, leaving 12 bases between the germline ends. DNA for the CDR3: TGCGCCAGCAGTGACTATTTGGACAGTGAAGCTTTCTTT. Translated: CASSDYLDSEAFF.

With respect to this clonotype: A read error may be the cause here, since a much bigger clone is one base away. The chain is built from TRBV5-1 and TRBJ2-1, with 7 bases fitting TRBD2. The tail of the sequence fits TRBJ2-7 better, so the J call may be wrong. The CDR3 has 15 amino acids. The germline gives CDR1 SGHRS, CDR2 YFSETQ. CDR3 region: CASSSRTSSYNEQYF. CDR3 DNA sequence: TGCGCCAGCAGCTCCCGGACTAGTTCCTACAATGAGCAGTACTTC.

On this clonotype itself: This may be a read error: a much more frequent sequence differs by one nucleotide. The chain carries TRBV9 and TRBJ1-6; D gene ambiguous. There are 19 residues in the CDR3. The germline CDR1 and CDR2 sequences are SGDLS and YYNGEE. CDR3 sequence: CASSVERDEQSSYNSPPHF. The CDR3, as DNA: TGTGCCAGCAGCGTAGAAAGGGATGAACAGAGCTCCTATAATTCACCCCCCCACTTT.